This T cell receptor (beta chain) was sequenced in a study of cytomegalovirus exposure and HLA in healthy donors. Unmatched junction bases numbered 1, after V lost 4 bases and J lost 2 bases. This CDR3 spans 14 amino acids. Germline lookup yields CDR1 SGHDN and CDR2 FVKESK. Findings and caveats of the study: The classifier reportedly diagnosed cytomegalovirus status with high sensitivity and specificity. Later examination showed HLA-associated TCR beta chains had greater clonal expansion than equally common others. Later genetic work tied a missense DCLRE1C variant to beta-chain V and J trimming.

This clone was counted between two and nine times. The target antigen is unknown. In the PCR, 60 Vbeta and 13 Jbeta primers were used. The protocol was immunoSEQ multiplex PCR, while the TCRdb copy is restricted to in-frame clones and leaves out a portion. Of about 100,000 clones in the sample, approximately 80% are singletons; the top ten hold roughly 5%. The chain combines TRBV14 with TRBJ2-7; 11 bases map to TRBD1. The sequencing sample was made of PBMCs. The sequence was collected from a female donor in good health and CMV-seropositive. The CDR3: CASSPGQGAYEQYF. The DNA of the CDR3 is TGTGCCAGCAGCCCGGGACAGGGGGCCTACGAGCAGTACTTC. The full variable domain, completed using reference TRBV14 and TRBJ2-7, is EAGVTQFPSHSVIEKGQTVTLRCDPISGHDNLYWYRRVMGKEIKFLLHFVKESKQDESGMPNNRFLAERTGGTYSTLKVQPAELEDSGVYFCASSPGQGAYEQYFGPGTRLTVT.